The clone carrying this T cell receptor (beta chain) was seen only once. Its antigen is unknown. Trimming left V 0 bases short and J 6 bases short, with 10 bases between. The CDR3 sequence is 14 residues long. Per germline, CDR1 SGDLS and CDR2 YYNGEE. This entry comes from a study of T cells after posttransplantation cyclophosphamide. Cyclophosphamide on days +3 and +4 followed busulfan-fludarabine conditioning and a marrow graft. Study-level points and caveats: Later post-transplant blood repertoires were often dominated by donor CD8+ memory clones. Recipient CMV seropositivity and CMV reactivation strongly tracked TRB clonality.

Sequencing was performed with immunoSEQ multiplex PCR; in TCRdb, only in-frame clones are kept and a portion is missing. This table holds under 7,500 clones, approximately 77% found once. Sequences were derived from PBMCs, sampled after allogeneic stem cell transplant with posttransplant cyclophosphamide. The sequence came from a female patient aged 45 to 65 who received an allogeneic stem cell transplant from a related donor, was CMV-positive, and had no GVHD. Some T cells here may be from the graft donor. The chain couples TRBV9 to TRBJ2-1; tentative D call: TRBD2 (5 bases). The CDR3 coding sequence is TGTGCCAGCAGCGTAGTTCCCCGGGGCAATGAGCAGTTCTTC. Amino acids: CASSVVPRGNEQFF.